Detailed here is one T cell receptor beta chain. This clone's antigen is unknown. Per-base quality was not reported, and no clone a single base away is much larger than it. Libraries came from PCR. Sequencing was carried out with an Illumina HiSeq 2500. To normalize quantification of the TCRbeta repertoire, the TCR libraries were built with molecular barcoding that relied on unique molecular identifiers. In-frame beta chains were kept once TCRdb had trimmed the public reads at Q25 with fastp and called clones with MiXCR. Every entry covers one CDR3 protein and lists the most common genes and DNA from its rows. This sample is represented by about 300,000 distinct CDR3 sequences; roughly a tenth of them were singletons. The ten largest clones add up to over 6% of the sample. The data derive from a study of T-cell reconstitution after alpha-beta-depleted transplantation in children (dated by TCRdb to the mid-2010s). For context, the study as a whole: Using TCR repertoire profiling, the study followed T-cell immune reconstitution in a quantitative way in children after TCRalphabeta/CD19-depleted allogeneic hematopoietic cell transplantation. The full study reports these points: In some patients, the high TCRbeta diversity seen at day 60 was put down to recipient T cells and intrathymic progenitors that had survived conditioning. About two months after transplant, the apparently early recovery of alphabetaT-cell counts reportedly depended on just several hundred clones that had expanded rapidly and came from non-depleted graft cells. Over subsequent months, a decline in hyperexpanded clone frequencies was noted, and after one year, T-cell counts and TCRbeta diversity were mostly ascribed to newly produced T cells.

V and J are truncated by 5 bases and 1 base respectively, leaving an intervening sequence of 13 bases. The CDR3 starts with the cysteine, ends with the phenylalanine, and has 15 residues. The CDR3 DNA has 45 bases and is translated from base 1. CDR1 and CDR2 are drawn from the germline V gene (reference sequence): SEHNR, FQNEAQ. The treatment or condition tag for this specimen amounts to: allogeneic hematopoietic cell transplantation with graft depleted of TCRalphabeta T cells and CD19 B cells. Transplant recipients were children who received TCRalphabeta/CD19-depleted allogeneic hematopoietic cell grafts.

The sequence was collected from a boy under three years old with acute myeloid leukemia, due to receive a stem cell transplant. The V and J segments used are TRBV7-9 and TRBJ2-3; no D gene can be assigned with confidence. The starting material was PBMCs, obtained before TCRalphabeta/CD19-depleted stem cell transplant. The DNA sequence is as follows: TGTGCCAGCAGCGCCTCTGGGGTCGGCACAGATACGCAGTATTTT. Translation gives CASSASGVGTDTQYF.